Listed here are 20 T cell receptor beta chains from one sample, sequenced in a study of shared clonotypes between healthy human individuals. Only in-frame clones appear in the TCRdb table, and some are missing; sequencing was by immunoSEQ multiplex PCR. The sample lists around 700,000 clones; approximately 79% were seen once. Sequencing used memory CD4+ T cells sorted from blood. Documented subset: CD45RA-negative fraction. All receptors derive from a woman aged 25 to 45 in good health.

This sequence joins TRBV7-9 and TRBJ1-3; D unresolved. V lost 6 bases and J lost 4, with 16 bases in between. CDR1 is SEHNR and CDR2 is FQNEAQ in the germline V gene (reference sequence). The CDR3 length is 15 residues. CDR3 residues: CASRATRSSGNTIYF. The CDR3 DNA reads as TGTGCCAGCAGAGCTACACGGTCCTCAGGAAACACCATATATTTT.

In nucleotides, the CDR3 is TGCAGCGTTGCCACGTCGGGACCCAACGGGGAAGCTTTCTTT. Translation: CSVATSGPNGEAFF. The chain carries TRBV29-1 and TRBJ1-1; TRBD1 might be the D (5 bases). Germline V gene lookup returns CDR1 SQVTM and CDR2 ANQGSEA. The CDR3 is made up of 14 amino acids. The ends were cut back, 4 bases at V and 8 bases at J, with 20 bases in the middle.

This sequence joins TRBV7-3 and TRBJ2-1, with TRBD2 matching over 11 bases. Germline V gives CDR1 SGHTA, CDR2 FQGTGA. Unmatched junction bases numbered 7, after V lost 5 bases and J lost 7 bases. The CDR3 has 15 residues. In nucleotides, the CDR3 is TGTGCCAGCAGCGACCTAGCGGGGGGTCGAAATGAGCAGTTCTTC. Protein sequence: CASSDLAGGRNEQFF.

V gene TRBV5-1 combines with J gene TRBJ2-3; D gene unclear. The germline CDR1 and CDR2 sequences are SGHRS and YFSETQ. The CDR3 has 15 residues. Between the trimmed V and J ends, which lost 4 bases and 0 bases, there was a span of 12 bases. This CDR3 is CASSIRPDSTDTQYF. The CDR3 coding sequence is TGCGCCAGCAGCATAAGACCGGACAGCACAGATACGCAGTATTTT. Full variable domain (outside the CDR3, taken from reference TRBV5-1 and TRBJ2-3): KAGVTQTPRYLIKTRGQQVTLSCSPISGHRSVSWYQQTPGQGLQFLFEYFSETQRNKGNFPGRFSGRQFSNSRSEMNVSTLELGDSALYLCASSIRPDSTDTQYFGPGTRLTVL.

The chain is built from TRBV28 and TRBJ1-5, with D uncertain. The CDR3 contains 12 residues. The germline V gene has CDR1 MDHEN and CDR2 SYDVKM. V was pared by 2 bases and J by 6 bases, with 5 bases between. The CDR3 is CASSLQGQPQHF. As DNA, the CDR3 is TGTGCCAGCAGTTTACAAGGTCAGCCCCAGCATTTT.

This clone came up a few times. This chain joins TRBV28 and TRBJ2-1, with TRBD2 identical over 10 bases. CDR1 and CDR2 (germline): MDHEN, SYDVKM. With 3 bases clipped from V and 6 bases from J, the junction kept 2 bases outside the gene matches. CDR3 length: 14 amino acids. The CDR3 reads CASSLGLALNEQFF. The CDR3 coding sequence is TGTGCCAGCAGTTTGGGACTAGCGCTCAATGAGCAGTTCTTC.

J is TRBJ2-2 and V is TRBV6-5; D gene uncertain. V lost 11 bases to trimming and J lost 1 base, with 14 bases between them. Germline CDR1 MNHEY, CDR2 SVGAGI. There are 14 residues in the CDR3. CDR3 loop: CAAKPVLNTGELFF. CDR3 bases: TGTGCCGCCAAACCCGTGTTGAACACCGGGGAGCTGTTTTTT.

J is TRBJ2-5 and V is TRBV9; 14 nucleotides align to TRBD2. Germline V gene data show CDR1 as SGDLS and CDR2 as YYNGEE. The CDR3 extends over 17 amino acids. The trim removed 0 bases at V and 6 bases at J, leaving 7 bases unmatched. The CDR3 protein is CASSVGSGTSGRQTQYF. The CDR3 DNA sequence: TGTGCCAGCAGCGTAGGCTCCGGGACTAGCGGGAGACAGACCCAGTACTTC.

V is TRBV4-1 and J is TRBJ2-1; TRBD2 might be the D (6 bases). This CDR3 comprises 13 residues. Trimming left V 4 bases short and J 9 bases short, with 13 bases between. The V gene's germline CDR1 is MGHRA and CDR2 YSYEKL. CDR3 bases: TGCGCCAGCAGCCTAGAGGAGGGCCTTGAGCAGTTCTTC. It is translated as CASSLEEGLEQFF.

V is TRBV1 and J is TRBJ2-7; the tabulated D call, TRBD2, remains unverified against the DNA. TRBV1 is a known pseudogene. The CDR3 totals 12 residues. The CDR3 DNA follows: TGCACCAGCAGCGGGCGGGGCTACGAGCAGTACTTC. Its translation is CTSSGRGYEQYF.

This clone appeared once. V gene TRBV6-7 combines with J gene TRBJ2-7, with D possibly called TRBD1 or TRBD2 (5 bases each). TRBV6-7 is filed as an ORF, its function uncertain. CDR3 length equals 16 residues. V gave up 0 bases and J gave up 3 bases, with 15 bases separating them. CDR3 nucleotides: TGTGCCAGCAGTTACTCAAAAGGGACGGGATTCTACGAGCAGTACTTC. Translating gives CASSYSKGTGFYEQYF.

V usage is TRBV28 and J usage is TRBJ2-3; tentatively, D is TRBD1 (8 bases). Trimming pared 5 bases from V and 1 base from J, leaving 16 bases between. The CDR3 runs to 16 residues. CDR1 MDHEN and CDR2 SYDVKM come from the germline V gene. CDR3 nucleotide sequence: TGTGCCAGCAGTCCCCAAACAGGGGGGGGCACAGATACGCAGTATTTT. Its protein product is CASSPQTGGGTDTQYF. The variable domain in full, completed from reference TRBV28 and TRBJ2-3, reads DVKVTQSSRYLVKRTGEKVFLECVQDMDHENMFWYRQDPGLGLRLIYFSYDVKMKEKGDIPEGYSVSREKKERFSLILESASTNQTSMYLCASSPQTGGGTDTQYFGPGTRLTVL.

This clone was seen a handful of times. As DNA, the CDR3 is TGTGCCAGTAGCCATACAGGGGACCCCTACGAGCAGTACTTC. The encoded protein is CASSHTGDPYEQYF. The V gene is TRBV19, the J gene TRBJ2-7, with 7 bases identical to TRBD1. The ends lost 6 bases at V and 2 bases at J; junction bases unmatched: 7. Germline loops: CDR1 LNHDA, CDR2 SQIVND (reference sequence). The CDR3 contains 14 residues.

CDR3 DNA: TGTGCCAGCAGTGTCTACAAGGACGAGCAGTACTTC. As protein: CASSVYKDEQYF. The rearrangement links TRBV6-1 to TRBJ2-7; D is uncertain. This CDR3 has 12 amino acids. Trimming took 4 bases from V and 5 from J, leaving 9 bases between them. Germline loops: CDR1 MNHNS, CDR2 SASEGT.

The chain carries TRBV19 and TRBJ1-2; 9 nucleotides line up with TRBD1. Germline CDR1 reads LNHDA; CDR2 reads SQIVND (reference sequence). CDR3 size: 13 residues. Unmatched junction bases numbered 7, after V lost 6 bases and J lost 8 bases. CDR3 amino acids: CASRIGTGTGYTF. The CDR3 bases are TGTGCCAGTAGAATCGGGACAGGGACGGGCTACACCTTC.

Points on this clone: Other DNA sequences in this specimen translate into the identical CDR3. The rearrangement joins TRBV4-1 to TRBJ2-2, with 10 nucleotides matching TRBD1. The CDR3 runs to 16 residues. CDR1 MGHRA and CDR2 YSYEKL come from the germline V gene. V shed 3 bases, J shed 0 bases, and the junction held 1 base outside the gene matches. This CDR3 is CASSHGQGANTGELFF. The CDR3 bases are TGCGCCAGCAGCCACGGACAGGGGGCGAACACCGGGGAGCTGTTTTTT.

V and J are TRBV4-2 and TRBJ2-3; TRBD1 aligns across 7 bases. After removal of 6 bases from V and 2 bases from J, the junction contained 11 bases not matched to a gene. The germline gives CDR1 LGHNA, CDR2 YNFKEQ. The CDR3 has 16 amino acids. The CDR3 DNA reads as TGTGCCAGCAGAATTTCCGGGACAGCCTACACAGATACGCAGTATTTT. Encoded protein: CASRISGTAYTDTQYF.

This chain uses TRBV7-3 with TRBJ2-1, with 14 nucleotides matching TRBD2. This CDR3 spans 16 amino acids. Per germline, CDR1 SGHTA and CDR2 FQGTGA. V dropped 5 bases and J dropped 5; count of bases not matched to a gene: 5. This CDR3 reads CASSLQGLAGDNEQFF. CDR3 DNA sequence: TGTGCCAGCAGCCTTCAGGGACTAGCGGGAGACAATGAGCAGTTCTTC.

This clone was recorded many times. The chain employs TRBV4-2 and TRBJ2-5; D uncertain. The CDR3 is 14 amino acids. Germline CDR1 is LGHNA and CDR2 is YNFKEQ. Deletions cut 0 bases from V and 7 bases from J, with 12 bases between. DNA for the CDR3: TGTGCCAGCAGCCAAGAGAGTGACTTAGGGACCCAGTACTTC. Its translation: CASSQESDLGTQYF.

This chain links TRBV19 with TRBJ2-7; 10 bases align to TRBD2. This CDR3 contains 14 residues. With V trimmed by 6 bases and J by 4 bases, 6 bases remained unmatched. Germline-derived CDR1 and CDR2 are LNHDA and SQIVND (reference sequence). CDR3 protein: CASRGLAGDYEQYF. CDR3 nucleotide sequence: TGTGCCAGTAGAGGGCTAGCGGGAGATTACGAGCAGTACTTC.